This TCR beta chain came from a study of OX40 agonist ivuxolimab in advanced cancers. Turning to the overall study: Ivuxolimab was a fully human IgG2 agonistic monoclonal antibody targeting the costimulatory receptor OX40 (CD134). Intravenous ivuxolimab was administered to patients every 2 weeks at six dose levels: 0.01, 0.1, 0.3, 1.5, 3 and 10 mg/kg. Among the roughly 52 dose-escalation patients, 19 had hepatocellular carcinoma, roughly 15 melanoma, 9 renal cell carcinoma and 9 head and neck cancer. A male proportion of 70% to 90% and a mean age of approximately 58 years, ranging from about 20 to 85, were recorded for the dose-escalation cohort. Prior anti-PD-1, anti-PD-L1 or anti-CTLA-4 therapy was permitted, and roughly two fifths of dose-escalation patients had received checkpoint inhibitors. Partial responses were achieved by three dose-escalation patients, of whom one had hepatocellular carcinoma and two had cutaneous melanoma. The purpose of peripheral TCRbeta sequencing was to test whether ivuxolimab changed TCR sequence diversity and led to clonal T-cell expansion. The monotherapy dose-escalation portion (N ≈ 56 patients) of the phase I ivuxolimab trial is reported in the paper. Beyond this particular receptor, the publication reports: In the 0.1-3.0 mg/kg groups, partial responders were among the patients with the lowest normalized peripheral clonal expansion, particularly in CD8+ T cells. The antigen specificity of the clonally expanded peripheral T cells was not determined. At doses of 0.1 to 3.0 mg/kg, clonal expansion of both CD4+ and CD8+ T cells in blood was seen between baseline and week 6. Low levels of normalized T-cell clonal expansion were also seen in some nonresponding patients. On average, CD8+ T cells showed more expanded clones than CD4+ T cells after ivuxolimab.

The trial excluded patients who had a history of autoimmune disease or who were on systemic immunosuppression. In every dose cohort, peripheral blood was drawn for TCR sequencing at baseline, cycle 4 day 1, and cycle 7 day 1. Samples came from an open-label, multicenter, first-in-human phase I dose-escalation trial of ivuxolimab. Adults with locally advanced or metastatic head and neck squamous cell, hepatocellular, melanoma or renal cell carcinoma were enrolled in the trial. Before TCR sequencing, CD4+ T cells and CD8+ T cells were sorted from peripheral blood as separate populations. In this sample, this clone turned up a few times. It lacks a known antigen. Base qualities were left out, and no much larger clone turns up one base away. V is trimmed back by 1 base and J by 5 bases, and the junction contains 9 bases that no gene match accounts for. Counted from cysteine to phenylalanine, this CDR3 has 15 amino acids. The read is trimmed to its CDR3 DNA, 45 bases read in frame from base 1. Reading the germline V gene (reference sequence) gives CDR1 GTSNPN and CDR2 SVGIG.

Genomic DNA was isolated from the sorted cells so that the TCRbeta CDR3 region could be sequenced. TCRbeta CDR3 regions were sequenced using the immunoSEQ Assay. TCRdb's version of the immuneACCESS table is confined to in-frame rearrangements and falls short of the full clone set. An unresolved V gene accounts for under half of the shortfall where checked; the remainder is of unknown origin. The sample table contains 38,000 or so clones; only one count was recorded for 89% of them. About 43% of the sample rests with the top ten. This TCR was recovered from an adult with an advanced solid tumor such as melanoma, head and neck, liver or kidney cancer. The sample was CD4+ or CD8+ T cells sorted from blood, taken in a trial of the OX40 agonist ivuxolimab. The receptor chain draws on TRBV30 and TRBJ2-7; the central 9 bases match TRBD1. For the CDR3, the sequence is CAWSGTGGLVDEQYF. The DNA reads as follows: TGTGCCTGGAGTGGAACAGGGGGCCTAGTGGACGAGCAGTACTTC.